One and the same sample provided the 9 T cell receptor beta chains below, sequenced in a study of blood T cell repertoires in COVID-19. Method: immunoSEQ multiplex PCR; TCRdb's copy keeps in-frame clones and lacks some. The sample includes 25,000 or so clones, around 81% of them seen just once. What was sequenced was peripheral blood. These receptors were obtained from a man between 70 and 80 years old with acute or convalescent COVID-19.

This chain uses TRBV18 with TRBJ1-4; the match to TRBD1 covers 7 bases. The germline CDR1 and CDR2 sequences are KGHSH and LQKENI. Trimming at V came to 2 bases and at J to 7 bases, leaving 10 bases not matched to a gene. The CDR3 is 16 amino acids. In DNA form, the CDR3 reads TGTGCCAGCTCACCAATCCAGGGGGGCGGTAGTGAAAAACTGTTTTTT. Translating it yields CASSPIQGGGSEKLFF.

V and J are TRBV19 and TRBJ1-2; D is possibly TRBD1 (6 bases). With 5 bases removed from V and 2 bases from J, the gap between germline ends came to 15 bases. Germline V gene lookup returns CDR1 LNHDA and CDR2 SQIVND (reference sequence). The CDR3 length is 15 residues. CDR3 loop: CASSPRGGRNYGYTF. For the CDR3, the DNA is TGTGCCAGTAGTCCCCGGGGGGGGCGGAACTATGGCTACACCTTC.

This clone occurred once. The J gene is TRBJ2-1, the V gene TRBV18; D possibly corresponds to TRBD1 (6 bases). Trimming removed 0 bases from V and 2 bases from J, with 8 bases in between. This CDR3 has 15 amino acids. Germline V CDR1 and CDR2: KGHSH, LQKENI. CDR3 loop: CASSPPPGAYNEQFF. In nucleotides, the CDR3 is TGTGCCAGCTCACCACCGCCAGGGGCCTACAATGAGCAGTTCTTC.

The genes are TRBV9 and TRBJ2-1; no clear D gene. The V end was cut by 0 bases, the J end by 9 bases, with 10 bases between. The V gene's germline CDR1 is SGDLS and CDR2 YYNGEE. This CDR3 has 13 amino acids. This CDR3 is CASSVGSDTEQFF. The CDR3 DNA reads as TGTGCCAGCAGCGTAGGTAGTGACACTGAGCAGTTCTTC. Combining the CDR3 with reference TRBV9 and TRBJ2-1 gives the whole variable domain DSGVTQTPKHLITATGQRVTLRCSPRSGDLSVYWYQQSLDQGLQFLIQYYNGEERAKGNILERFSAQQFPDLHSELNLSSLELGDSALYFCASSVGSDTEQFFGPGTRLTVL.

This chain links TRBV24-1 with TRBJ1-4; TRBD1 aligns across 8 bases. The CDR3 runs to 16 residues. The germline CDR1 and CDR2 sequences are KGHDR and SFDVKD. J was trimmed by 4 bases and V by 5 bases; bases with no gene match: 8. In DNA form, the CDR3 reads TGTGCCACCAGTGGTCAGGGGGCGCAGGGTAATGAAAAACTGTTTTTT. Protein product: CATSGQGAQGNEKLFF.

This chain links TRBV14 with TRBJ1-2, with D uncertain. There are 15 residues in the CDR3. Germline V CDR1 and CDR2: SGHDN, FVKESK. V lost 5 bases and J lost 6, with 19 bases in between. CDR3 bases: TGTGCCAGCAGCTTAACCCCGATGGGGAGTAATGGCTACACCTTC. Its protein product is CASSLTPMGSNGYTF.

The rearrangement joins TRBV6-5 to TRBJ2-1; 9 nucleotides line up with TRBD1. The CDR3 has 14 amino acids. CDR1 is MNHEY, CDR2 SVGAGI, per germline. V gave up 5 bases and J gave up 6 bases; unmatched junction bases: 5. The CDR3 DNA sequence: TGTGCCAGCAGTCGGGACAGGGATCGCAATGAGCAGTTCTTC. The encoded protein is CASSRDRDRNEQFF.

The chain couples TRBV9 to TRBJ1-2, with D hard to call. The ends were cut back, 4 bases at V and 5 bases at J, with 6 bases in the middle. Germline V CDR1 and CDR2: SGDLS, YYNGEE. The CDR3 totals 11 residues. CDR3: CASSPRYGYTF. In nucleotides, the CDR3 is TGTGCCAGCAGCCCCCGTTATGGCTACACCTTC.

The V gene is TRBV5-1, the J gene TRBJ2-1; 7 nucleotides agree with TRBD1. Germline CDR1 is SGHRS and CDR2 is YFSETQ. The J segment lost 0 bases and the V segment lost 0 bases, leaving 12 bases of the junction unmatched. The CDR3 has 19 amino acids. The CDR3 sequence is CASSLAPTGTFSSYNEQFF. The CDR3 coding sequence is TGCGCCAGCAGCTTGGCTCCGACAGGGACGTTTTCCTCCTACAATGAGCAGTTCTTC.